This T cell receptor beta chain derives from a study of blood T cell repertoires in COVID-19. TCRdb keeps only in-frame clones here, not all; method: immunoSEQ multiplex PCR. The table shows about 240,000 clones, with about 80% occurring only once. This CDR3 spans 15 amino acids. Trimming shortened V by 6 bases and J by 6 bases, and 17 bases separated the two germline ends. CDR1 SNHLY and CDR2 FYNNEI come from the germline V gene. The V gene is TRBV2, the J gene TRBJ2-2; TRBD1 might be the D (6 bases). Sequencing used peripheral blood. The source is a woman older than 75 with acute or convalescent COVID-19. The CDR3 coding sequence is TGTGCCAGCAGCGTCAGGGGCCAGGGCGCCGGGGAGCTGTTTTTT. Translating it yields CASSVRGQGAGELFF.